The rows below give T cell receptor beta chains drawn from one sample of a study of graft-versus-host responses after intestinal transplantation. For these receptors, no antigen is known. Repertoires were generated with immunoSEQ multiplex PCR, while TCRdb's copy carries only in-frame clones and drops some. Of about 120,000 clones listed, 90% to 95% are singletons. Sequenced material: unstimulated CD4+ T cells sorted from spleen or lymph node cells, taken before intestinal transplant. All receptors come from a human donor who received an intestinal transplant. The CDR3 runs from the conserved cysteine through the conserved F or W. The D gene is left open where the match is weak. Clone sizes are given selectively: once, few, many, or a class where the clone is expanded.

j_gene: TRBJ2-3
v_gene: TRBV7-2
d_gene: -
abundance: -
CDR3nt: TGTGCCTGCGCGGGGTCTAGCACAGATACGCAGTATTTT
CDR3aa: CACAGSSTDTQYF

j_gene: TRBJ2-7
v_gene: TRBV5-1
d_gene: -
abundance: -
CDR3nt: TGCGCCAGCAGCTTCCAAGGTGTCGACCACGAGCAGTACTTC
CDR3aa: CASSFQGVDHEQYF

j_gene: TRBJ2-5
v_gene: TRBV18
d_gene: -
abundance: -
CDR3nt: TGTGCCAGCTCACCTCCGGGGAAGCAAGAGACCCAGTACTTC
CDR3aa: CASSPPGKQETQYF

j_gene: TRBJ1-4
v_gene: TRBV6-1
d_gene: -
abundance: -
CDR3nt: TGTGCCAGCAGTGAAAGACGGCGGGGCCAACTAGTTGAAAAACTGTTTTTT
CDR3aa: CASSERRRGQLVEKLFF

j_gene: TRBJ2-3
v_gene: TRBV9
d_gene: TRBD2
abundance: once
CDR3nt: TGTGCCAGCAGCGCCGGGGGAGGGAAGTCAGATACGCAGTATTTT
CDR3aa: CASSAGGGKSDTQYF

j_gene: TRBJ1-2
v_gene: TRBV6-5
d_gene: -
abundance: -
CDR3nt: TGTGCCAGCAGTTACTCGAACGTCGGGGCCTATGGCTACACCTTC
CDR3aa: CASSYSNVGAYGYTF

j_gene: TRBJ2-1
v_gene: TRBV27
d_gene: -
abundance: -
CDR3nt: TGTGCCCAACGGGAGAGGACCTACAATGAGCAGTTCTTC
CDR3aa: CAQRERTYNEQFF

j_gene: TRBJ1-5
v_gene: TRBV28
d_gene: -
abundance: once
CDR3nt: TGTGCCAGCGGTTGGGGGGGCATAGGTCAGCCCCAGCATTTT
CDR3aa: CASGWGGIGQPQHF

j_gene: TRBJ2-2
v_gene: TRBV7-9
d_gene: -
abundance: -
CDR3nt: TGTGCCAGCAGCGAGGAAGTAGGGGCAGGGACCGGGGAGCTGTTTTTT
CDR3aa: CASSEEVGAGTGELFF

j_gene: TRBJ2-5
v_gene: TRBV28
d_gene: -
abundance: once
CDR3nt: TGTGCCAGCAGTCCCCGACTCTCCCAAGAGACCCAGTACTTC
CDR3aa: CASSPRLSQETQYF

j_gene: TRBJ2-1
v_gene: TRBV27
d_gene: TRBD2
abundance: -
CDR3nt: TGTGCCAGCAGTTTTCGACTGAGGGGGAGCGGGAGAAATGAGCAGTTCTTC
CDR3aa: CASSFRLRGSGRNEQFF

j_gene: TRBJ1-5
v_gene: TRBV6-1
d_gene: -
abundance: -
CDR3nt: TGTGCCAGCAGTGAAGCACCGAGGGGTCAGCCCCAGCATTTT
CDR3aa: CASSEAPRGQPQHF

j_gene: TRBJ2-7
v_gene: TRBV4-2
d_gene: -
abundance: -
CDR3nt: TGTGCCAGCAGCTCGAGGGTGGGCTCCTACGAGCAGTACTTC
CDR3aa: CASSSRVGSYEQYF

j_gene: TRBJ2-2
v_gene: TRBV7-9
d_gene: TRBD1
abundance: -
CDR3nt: TGTGCCTACGGGGGACAGGGAAACACCGGGGAGCTGTTTTTT
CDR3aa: CAYGGQGNTGELFF

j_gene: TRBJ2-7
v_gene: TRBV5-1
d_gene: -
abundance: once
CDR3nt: TGCGCCAGCAGCCCTGACTTCGACTACGAGCAGTACTTC
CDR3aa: CASSPDFDYEQYF

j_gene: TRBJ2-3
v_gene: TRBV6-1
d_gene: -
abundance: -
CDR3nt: TGTGCCAGCAGTGAAGTTGGCGATACGCAGTATTTT
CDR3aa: CASSEVGDTQYF

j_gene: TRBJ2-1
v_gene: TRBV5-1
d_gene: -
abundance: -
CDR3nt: TGCGCCAGCAGCTTGGGAGACACTCTATACAATGAGCAGTTCTTC
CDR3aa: CASSLGDTLYNEQFF

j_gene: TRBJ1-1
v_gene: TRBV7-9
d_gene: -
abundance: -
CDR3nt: TGTGCCAGCAGCTTTTATGCAGGGGAATCAAACACTGAAGCTTTCTTT
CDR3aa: CASSFYAGESNTEAFF

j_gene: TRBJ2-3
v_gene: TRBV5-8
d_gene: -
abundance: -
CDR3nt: TGTGCCAGCAGCTTGTCGGGACACACAGATACGCAGTATTTT
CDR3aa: CASSLSGHTDTQYF

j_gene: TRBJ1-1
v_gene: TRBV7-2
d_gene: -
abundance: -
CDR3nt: TGTGCCAGCAGCTTACGAGGGCAGACGATTTTGAACACTGAAGCTTTCTTT
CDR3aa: CASSLRGQTILNTEAFF

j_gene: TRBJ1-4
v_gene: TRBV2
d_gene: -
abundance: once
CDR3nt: TGTGCCAGCAGGGCGGGGGCCGGGGAAAAACTGTTTTTT
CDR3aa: CASRAGAGEKLFF

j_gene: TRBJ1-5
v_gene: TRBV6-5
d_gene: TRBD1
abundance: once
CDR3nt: TGTGCCAGCAGTTACGGGACAGGGTTCAATCAGCCCCAGCATTTT
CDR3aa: CASSYGTGFNQPQHF

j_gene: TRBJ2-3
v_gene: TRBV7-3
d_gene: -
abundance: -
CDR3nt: TGTGCCAGCAGCTTAACAGGGCTAAGCCCAGATACGCAGTATTTT
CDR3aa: CASSLTGLSPDTQYF

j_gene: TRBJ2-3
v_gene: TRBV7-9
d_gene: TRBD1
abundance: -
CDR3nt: TGTGCCAGCAGCCTGACAGGGGGCGCGGATACGCAGTATTTT
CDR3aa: CASSLTGGADTQYF

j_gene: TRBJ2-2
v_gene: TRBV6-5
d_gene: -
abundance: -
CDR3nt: TGTGCCAGCACCCGGGGGTATAAGAACACCGGGGAGCTGTTTTTT
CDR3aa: CASTRGYKNTGELFF

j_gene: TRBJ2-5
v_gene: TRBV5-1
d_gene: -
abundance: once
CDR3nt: TGCGCCAGCAGCTTTTCGAGACAGACCCAAGAGACCCAGTACTTC
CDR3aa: CASSFSRQTQETQYF

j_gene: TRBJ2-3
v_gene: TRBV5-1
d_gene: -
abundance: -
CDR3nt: TGCGCCAGCAGCCCGACCTTCCTGGGGGCTACAGATACGCAGTATTTT
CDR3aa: CASSPTFLGATDTQYF

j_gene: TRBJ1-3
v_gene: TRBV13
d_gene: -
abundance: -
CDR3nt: TGTGCCAGCAGCCCGCTGGGGTCTGGAAACACCATATATTTT
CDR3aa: CASSPLGSGNTIYF

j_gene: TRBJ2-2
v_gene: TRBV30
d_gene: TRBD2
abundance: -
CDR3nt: TGTGCCTGGAGTCGGGGACTAGCGGGACCCACCGGGGAGCTGTTTTTT
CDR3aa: CAWSRGLAGPTGELFF

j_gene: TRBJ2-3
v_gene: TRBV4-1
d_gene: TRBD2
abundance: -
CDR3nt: TGCGCCAGCAGCCAAGCCACTAGCGGGAGTTGGGATACGCAGTATTTT
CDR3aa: CASSQATSGSWDTQYF

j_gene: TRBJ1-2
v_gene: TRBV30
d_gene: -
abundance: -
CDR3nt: TGTGCCGGGCAGGGAGCTTCTAACTATGGCTACACCTTC
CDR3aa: CAGQGASNYGYTF

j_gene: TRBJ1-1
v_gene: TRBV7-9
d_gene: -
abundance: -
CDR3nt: TGTGCCAGCAGCTTAAGTCTAGCAGAAGGAACTTTCTTT
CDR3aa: CASSLSLAEGTFF

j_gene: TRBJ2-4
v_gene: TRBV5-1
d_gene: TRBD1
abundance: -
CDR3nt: TGCGCCAGCAGCTTTAGTCTTGGGACAGGGGGCAAAAACATTCAGTACTTC
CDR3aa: CASSFSLGTGGKNIQYF

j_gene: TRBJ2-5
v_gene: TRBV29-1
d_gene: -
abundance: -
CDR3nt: TGCAGCGTTGGGACTTACCAAGAGACCCAGTACTTC
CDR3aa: CSVGTYQETQYF

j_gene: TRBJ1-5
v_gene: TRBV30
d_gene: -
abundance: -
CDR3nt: TGTGCCTGGAGTCTGCAGGGGAATCAGCCCCAGCATTTT
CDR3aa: CAWSLQGNQPQHF

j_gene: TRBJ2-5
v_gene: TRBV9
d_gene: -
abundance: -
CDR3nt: TGTGCCAGCAGCGGATTGGACTCACCTCTTGAGACCCAGTACTTC
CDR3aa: CASSGLDSPLETQYF

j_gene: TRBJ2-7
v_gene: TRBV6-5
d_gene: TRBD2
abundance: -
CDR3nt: TGTGCCAGCAGTTACGGGACTAGCAGCAACGAGCAGTACTTC
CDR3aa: CASSYGTSSNEQYF

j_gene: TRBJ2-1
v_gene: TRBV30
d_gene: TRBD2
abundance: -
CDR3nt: TGTGCCTGGAGTGAAACTAGCGGGAGGGCCGGATTCTTC
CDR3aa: CAWSETSGRAGFF

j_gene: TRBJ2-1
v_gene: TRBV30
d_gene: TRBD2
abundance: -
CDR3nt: TGTGCCTGGGAACCCTTAGCGGGAGCGGGACACAATGAGCAGTTCTTC
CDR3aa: CAWEPLAGAGHNEQFF

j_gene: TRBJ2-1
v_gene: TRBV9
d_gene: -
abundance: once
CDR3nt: TGTGCCAGCTCCCTTGGGCCTTTCGACTACAATGAGCAGTTCTTC
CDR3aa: CASSLGPFDYNEQFF

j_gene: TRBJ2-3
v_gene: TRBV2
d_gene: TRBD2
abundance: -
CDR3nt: TGTGCCGGGGGTGTTAGCGGGAAAGATACGCAGTATTTT
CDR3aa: CAGGVSGKDTQYF

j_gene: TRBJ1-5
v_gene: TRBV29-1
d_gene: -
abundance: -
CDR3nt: TGCAGCCCCGAGGGGCCAGATCGACACGCCATTAGCAATCAGCCCCAGCATTTT
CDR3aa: CSPEGPDRHAISNQPQHF

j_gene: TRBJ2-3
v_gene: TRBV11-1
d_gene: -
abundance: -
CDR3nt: TGTGCCAGCAGCTTCCCGGAGACGGGTACGCAGTATTTT
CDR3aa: CASSFPETGTQYF

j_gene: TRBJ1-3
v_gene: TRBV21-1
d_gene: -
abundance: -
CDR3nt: TGTGCCAGCAGTCAAGATGGAGGGTCGGGAAACACCATATATTTT
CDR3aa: CASSQDGGSGNTIYF

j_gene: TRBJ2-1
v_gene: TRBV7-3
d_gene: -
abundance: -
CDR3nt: TGTGCCAGCAGCTTGGATCGCGGGGACCTATACAATGAGCAGTTCTTC
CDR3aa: CASSLDRGDLYNEQFF

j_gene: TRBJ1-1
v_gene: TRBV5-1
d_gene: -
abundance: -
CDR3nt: TGCGCCAGCAGCTTCGCCAACAGGGACACTGAAGCTTTCTTT
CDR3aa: CASSFANRDTEAFF